These 10 T cell receptor beta chains share one sample of origin, sequenced in a study of blood T cell repertoires in COVID-19. Sequencing was performed with immunoSEQ multiplex PCR; in TCRdb, only in-frame clones are kept and a portion is missing. The sample lists 400,000 or so clones, approximately 86% occurring once. The specimen sequenced was peripheral blood. The receptors come from a human donor in a cohort sampled during active COVID-19.

This sequence joins TRBV9 and TRBJ2-7, with 7 positions matching TRBD2. V lost 0 bases, J lost 6 bases, and 3 bases stayed unmatched. CDR3 length equals 13 residues. Germline assignment: CDR1 SGDLS and CDR2 YYNGEE. The CDR3 DNA is TGTGCCAGCAGCGTAGATCCGGGAGGCGAGCAGTACTTC. Its protein product is CASSVDPGGEQYF.

The V call is TRBV7-2, the J call TRBJ2-1, with D unclear. V was cut by 1 base and J by 7 bases, with 8 bases left in between. CDR1 SGHTA and CDR2 FQGNSA come from the germline V gene. The length of the CDR3 is 13 residues. This CDR3 is CASSLGQANEQFF. The CDR3 DNA reads TGTGCCAGCAGCTTAGGTCAAGCGAATGAGCAGTTCTTC.

The V call is TRBV30, the J call TRBJ2-3, with 7 bases that match TRBD2. The CDR3 loop spans 13 amino acids. Trimming cost V 8 bases and J 4 bases; bases outside gene matches: 9. Germline CDR1 reads GTSNPN; CDR2 reads SVGIG (reference sequence). CDR3 sequence: CARSEGGPDTQYF. The DNA for the CDR3 is TGTGCCCGCTCTGAGGGAGGGCCAGATACGCAGTATTTT.

This chain links TRBV21-1 with TRBJ2-3; the table's D call, TRBD2, has no DNA check behind it. TRBV21-1 constitutes a pseudogene. The CDR3 totals 17 residues. CDR3 in DNA: TGTGCCAGCAGCGAGCCCCTCTTAGCGGGAGACACAGATACGCAGTATTTT. Protein sequence: CASSEPLLAGDTDTQYF.

The chain joins TRBV19 to TRBJ2-7, with a possible D match to TRBD1 (6 bases). Per the germline V gene, CDR1 is LNHDA and CDR2 is SQIVND (reference sequence). Trimming pared 7 bases from V and 1 base from J, leaving 11 bases between. There are 13 residues in the CDR3. The CDR3 nucleotides are TGTGCCAGTATGAAACAGGGATCCTACGAGCAGTACTTC. Amino acids: CASMKQGSYEQYF.

The CDR3 spells CASSYRDRGEENTEAFF. In nucleotides, the CDR3 is TGCGCCAGCAGCTACCGGGACAGGGGCGAGGAGAACACTGAAGCTTTCTTT. The V gene is TRBV4-1, the J gene TRBJ1-1; 10 bases line up with TRBD1. The germline CDR1 and CDR2 sequences are MGHRA and YSYEKL. The CDR3 length is 17 residues. Trimming removed 5 bases from V and 1 base from J; junction bases left unmatched: 10.

The V gene is TRBV2, the J gene TRBJ1-5, with D perhaps matching TRBD1 (5 bases). Germline V gives CDR1 SNHLY, CDR2 FYNNEI. The CDR3 extends over 13 amino acids. Trimming stripped 4 bases from V and 4 bases from J, with 8 bases between. The CDR3 spells CASSGQQNQPQHF. The CDR3 DNA reads TGTGCCAGCAGTGGACAGCAGAATCAGCCCCAGCATTTT.

DNA for the CDR3: TGTGCCAGCTCACCAACGATGGACTGGTGGCCCCAGCATTTT. Encoded protein: CASSPTMDWWPQHF. The V gene is TRBV18, the J gene TRBJ1-5; D not resolved. Trimming stripped 2 bases from V and 9 bases from J, with 14 bases between. The CDR3 totals 14 residues. CDR1 is KGHSH and CDR2 is LQKENI in the germline V gene.

This clone turned up a few times. The gene calls are TRBV11-2 and TRBJ2-5; a possible D gene is TRBD2 (7 bases). Germline V lookup: CDR1 SGHAT, CDR2 FQNNGV. V was cut by 5 bases and J by 5 bases, with 18 bases left in between. The CDR3 loop spans 15 amino acids. The CDR3 bases are TGTGCCAGCAGCCCAAGTACGGGGGGCGGGGAGACCCAGTACTTC. Protein sequence: CASSPSTGGGETQYF.

The rearrangement joins TRBV2 to TRBJ2-3; D unclear. The CDR3 runs to 15 residues. CDR1 is SNHLY, CDR2 FYNNEI, per germline. Trimming cost V 2 bases and J 0 bases, with 9 bases left between them. The CDR3 loop reads CASSEIVGSTDTQYF. The DNA of the CDR3 is TGTGCCAGCAGTGAAATCGTTGGCAGCACAGATACGCAGTATTTT.